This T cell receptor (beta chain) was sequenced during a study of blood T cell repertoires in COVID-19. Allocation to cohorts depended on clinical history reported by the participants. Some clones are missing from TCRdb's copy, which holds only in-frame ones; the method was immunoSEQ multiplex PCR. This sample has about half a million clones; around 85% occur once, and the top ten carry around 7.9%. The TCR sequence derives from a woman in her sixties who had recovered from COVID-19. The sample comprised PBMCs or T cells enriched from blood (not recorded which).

CDR3 sequence reads: CASSTPATNEKLFF. In DNA form, the CDR3 reads TGTGCCAGTAGTACCCCTGCAACTAATGAAAAACTGTTTTTT. The genes are TRBV19 and TRBJ1-4; D gene ambiguous. Germline CDR1 LNHDA, CDR2 SQIVND (reference sequence). Trimming cost V 4 bases and J 0 bases, with 6 bases left between them. The length of the CDR3 is 14 residues.